This TCR beta chain appears in the sequencing data of a study of spatial heterogeneity in lung cancer. As for the study in general: Donors were some 72 untreated early-stage non-small cell lung cancer patients.

This CDR3 region has 13 residues. Germline CDR1 GTSNPN, CDR2 SVGIG (reference sequence). Trimming left V 0 bases short and J 2 bases short, with 5 bases between. Time point here: blood at routine non-recurrence follow-up after resection. Extraction of whole RNA from tumor, nontumor lung or frozen PBMC preceded unsorted sequencing. This clonotype came up many times. Its antigen is not known. Every cDNA TCR molecule received its own unique molecular identifier. TCRdb independently ran MiXCR on the 5' RACE reads; one entry per CDR3 protein. This table has around 110,000 distinct CDR3 sequences, 9.5% to 15% appearing once. General study results and limits: Detection of ubiquitous tumor TCRs in blood was higher at resection than follow-up.

The sequence was obtained from a male donor with early-stage non-small cell lung cancer. Sequencing used PBMCs, obtained at follow-up. The chain employs TRBV30 and TRBJ1-5; weak D call: TRBD1 (5 bases). CDR3 bases: TGTGCCTGGAGTGTACAGGGCAATCAGCCCCAGCATTTT. It encodes CAWSVQGNQPQHF.